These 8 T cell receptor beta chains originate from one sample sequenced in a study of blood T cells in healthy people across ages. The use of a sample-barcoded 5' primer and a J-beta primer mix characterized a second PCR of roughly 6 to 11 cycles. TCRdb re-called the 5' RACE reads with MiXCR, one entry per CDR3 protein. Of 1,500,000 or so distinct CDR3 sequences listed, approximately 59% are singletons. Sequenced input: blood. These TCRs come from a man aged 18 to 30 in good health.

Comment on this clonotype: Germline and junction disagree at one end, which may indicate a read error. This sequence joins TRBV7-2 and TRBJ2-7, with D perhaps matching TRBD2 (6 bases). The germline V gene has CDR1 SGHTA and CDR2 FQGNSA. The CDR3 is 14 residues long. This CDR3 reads CACSRPSDLEAQYF. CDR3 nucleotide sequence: TGTGCCTGCAGCCGCCCTAGCGACCTAGAGGCCCAGTACTTC.

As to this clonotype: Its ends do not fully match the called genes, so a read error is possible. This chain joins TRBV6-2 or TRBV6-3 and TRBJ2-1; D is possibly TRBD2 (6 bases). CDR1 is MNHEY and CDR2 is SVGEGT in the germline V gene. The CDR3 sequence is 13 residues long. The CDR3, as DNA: TGTGCCGGCAGCTCCGGACTATTTGGAGAGCAGTTCTTC. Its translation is CAGSSGLFGEQFF.

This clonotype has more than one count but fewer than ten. The CDR3 DNA reads as TGCGCCAGCAGCGTGGCAGCCCTAAGAGCTGAAGCTTTCTTT. Its translation is CASSVAALRAEAFF. The chain joins TRBV4-3 to TRBJ1-1; no clear D. V was cut by 5 bases and J by 6 bases, with 16 bases left in between. Germline V gene lookup returns CDR1 LGHNA and CDR2 YSLEER. This CDR3 contains 14 residues.

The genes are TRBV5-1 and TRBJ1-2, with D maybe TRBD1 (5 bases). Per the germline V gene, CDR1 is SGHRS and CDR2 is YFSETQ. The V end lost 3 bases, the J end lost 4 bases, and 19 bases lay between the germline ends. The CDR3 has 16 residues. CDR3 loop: CASSSSPPATVYGYTF. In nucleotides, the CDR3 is TGCGCCAGCAGCTCTTCCCCTCCTGCGACAGTCTATGGCTACACCTTC.

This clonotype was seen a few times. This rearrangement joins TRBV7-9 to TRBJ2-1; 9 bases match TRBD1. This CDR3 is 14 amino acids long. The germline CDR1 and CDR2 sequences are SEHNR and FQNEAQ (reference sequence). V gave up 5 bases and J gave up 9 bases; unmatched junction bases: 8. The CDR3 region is CASSNRDRDSEQFF. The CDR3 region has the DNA TGTGCCAGCAGCAACCGGGACAGGGACTCTGAGCAGTTCTTC.

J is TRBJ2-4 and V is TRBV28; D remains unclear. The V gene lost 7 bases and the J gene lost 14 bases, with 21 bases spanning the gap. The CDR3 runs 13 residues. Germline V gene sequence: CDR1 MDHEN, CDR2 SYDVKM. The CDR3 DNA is TGTGCCAGCACCATTGGCAACAGCCGAGGAAAGTACTTC. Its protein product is CASTIGNSRGKYF.

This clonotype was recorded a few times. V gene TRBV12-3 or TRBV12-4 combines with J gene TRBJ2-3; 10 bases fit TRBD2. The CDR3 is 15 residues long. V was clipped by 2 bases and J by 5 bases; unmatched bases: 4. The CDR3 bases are TGTGCCAGCAGTTTACTAGCGGGAGTAGTAGATACGCAGTATTTT. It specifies CASSLLAGVVDTQYF.

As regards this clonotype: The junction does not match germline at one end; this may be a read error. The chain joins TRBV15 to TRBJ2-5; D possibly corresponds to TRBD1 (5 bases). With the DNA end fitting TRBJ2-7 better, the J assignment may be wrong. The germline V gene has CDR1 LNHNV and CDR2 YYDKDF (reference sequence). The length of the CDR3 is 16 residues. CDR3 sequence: CAASRGTGAFSYEQYF. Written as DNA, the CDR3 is TGTGCCGCCAGCAGAGGTACAGGCGCCTTCTCCTACGAGCAGTACTTC.